These T cell receptor beta chains were read from a single sample in a study of T cell responses to AZD1222 COVID-19 vaccine. Profiled with immunoSEQ multiplex PCR; TCRdb holds only in-frame clones, not every one. The sample contains about 130,000 clones, about 91% of which appear only once. Sample: peripheral blood, taken on day 0 of AZD1222 vaccination. These receptors were collected from an adult in good health. The CDR3 runs from the conserved cysteine through the conserved F or W. The order of the fields is D gene, CDR3 length, V gene, J gene, clone size, CDR3 DNA, CDR3 protein. D genes are given only for firm matches. Not every row has a clone size; where given, it reads once, few, many or a size class.

D: -; length: 14; V: TRBV6-5; J: TRBJ1-1; size: -; DNA: TGTGCCAGCAAACTCACCAGAGGGGAGGGTGAAGCTTTCTTT; CDR3: CASKLTRGEGEAFF
D: TRBD1; length: 13; V: TRBV7-9; J: TRBJ2-7; size: -; DNA: TGTGCCAGCAGGGGGACAGGGGGCTACGAGCAGTACTTC; CDR3: CASRGTGGYEQYF
D: -; length: 17; V: TRBV19; J: TRBJ1-1; size: -; DNA: TGTGCCAGTAGTAGATTAAGCCCACAGGCGCTAAACACTGAAGCTTTCTTT; CDR3: CASSRLSPQALNTEAFF
D: TRBD2; length: 14; V: TRBV6-1; J: TRBJ2-2; size: -; DNA: TGTGCCAGCAGTGATGCGGGAGAGGTCGGGGAGCTGTTTTTT; CDR3: CASSDAGEVGELFF
D: -; length: 14; V: TRBV11-1; J: TRBJ2-1; size: -; DNA: TGTGCCAGCAGCTTACTCAGGAATCACAATGAGCAGTTCTTC; CDR3: CASSLLRNHNEQFF
D: -; length: 12; V: TRBV7-8; J: TRBJ2-7; size: -; DNA: TGTGCCAGCAGCCCCAGAAGGTACGAGCAGTACTTC; CDR3: CASSPRRYEQYF
D: -; length: 15; V: TRBV27; J: TRBJ2-1; size: -; DNA: TGTGCCAGCAGTCCAGGGGGGGGTTCCTACAATGAGCAGTTCTTC; CDR3: CASSPGGGSYNEQFF
D: -; length: 15; V: TRBV12-2; J: TRBJ2-7; size: -; DNA: TGTGCAAGTCGCTTAGGACTAGCGCACTCCTACGAGCAGTACTTC; CDR3: CASRLGLAHSYEQYF
D: TRBD2; length: 14; V: TRBV5-4; J: TRBJ2-7; size: -; DNA: TGTGCCAGCAGAGCGGGGGGGGGAACCTACGAGCAGTACTTC; CDR3: CASRAGGGTYEQYF
D: -; length: 16; V: TRBV5-1; J: TRBJ1-6; size: -; DNA: TGCGCCAGCAGCCCGAGCTCGCGGCAGGGTAATTCACCCCTCCACTTT; CDR3: CASSPSSRQGNSPLHF
D: -; length: 20; V: TRBV14; J: TRBJ1-2; size: -; DNA: TGTGCCAGCAGCCAATTTCAGCGTTTTTCGGTTACCGGGAGAAACTATGGCTACACCTTC; CDR3: CASSQFQRFSVTGRNYGYTF
D: -; length: 12; V: TRBV5-5; J: TRBJ2-7; size: few; DNA: TGTGCCAGCAGTTGGGGAGATTATGGGCAGTACTTC; CDR3: CASSWGDYGQYF
D: -; length: 15; V: TRBV14; J: TRBJ2-7; size: -; DNA: TGTGCCAGCAGCCAAGGTCCGGGACGGGGATACGAGCAGTACTTC; CDR3: CASSQGPGRGYEQYF
D: -; length: 14; V: TRBV7-9; J: TRBJ1-1; size: -; DNA: TGTGCCAGCAGCAATGGATTAATGAACACTGAAGCTTTCTTT; CDR3: CASSNGLMNTEAFF
D: TRBD2; length: 14; V: TRBV6-5; J: TRBJ2-1; size: -; DNA: TGTGCCAGCAGTTCTAGCGGGATCTACAATGAGCAGTTCTTC; CDR3: CASSSSGIYNEQFF
D: -; length: 14; V: TRBV5-1; J: TRBJ2-3; size: -; DNA: TGCGCCAGCAGCTTGTCCACCTTCGAAGATACGCAGTATTTT; CDR3: CASSLSTFEDTQYF
D: -; length: 14; V: TRBV5-5; J: TRBJ2-7; size: -; DNA: TGTGCCAGCAGTACTGGACCCGACTCCTACGAGCAGTACTTC; CDR3: CASSTGPDSYEQYF
D: -; length: 16; V: TRBV30; J: TRBJ2-2; size: -; DNA: TGTGCCTGGAGTGTACGAGAGGCTCGCGAACCCGGGGAGCTGTTTTTT; CDR3: CAWSVREAREPGELFF
D: -; length: 16; V: TRBV29-1; J: TRBJ2-7; size: -; DNA: TGCAGCGTCGAAGGCCCCGGACAGCTCAAACAATACGAGCAGTACTTC; CDR3: CSVEGPGQLKQYEQYF
D: TRBD1; length: 16; V: TRBV4-1; J: TRBJ2-3; size: -; DNA: TGCGCCAGCAGCCCCGGACAGGGGCCGAGCACAGATACGCAGTATTTT; CDR3: CASSPGQGPSTDTQYF
D: TRBD2; length: 18; V: TRBV9; J: TRBJ2-3; size: -; DNA: TGTGCCAGCAGCCTCCTGGCGGGGGGCGTACGCATGGGGGATACGCAGTATTTT; CDR3: CASSLLAGGVRMGDTQYF
D: TRBD1; length: 17; V: TRBV12-5; J: TRBJ1-3; size: -; DNA: TGTGCTAGTGGTTTGGTGGAGACAGGGGCGGATGGAAACACCATATATTTT; CDR3: CASGLVETGADGNTIYF
D: -; length: 14; V: TRBV6-5; J: TRBJ1-5; size: -; DNA: TGTGCCAGCAGTTCGACCGGTTACGGTCGGCCCCAGCATTTT; CDR3: CASSSTGYGRPQHF
D: TRBD1; length: 16; V: TRBV9; J: TRBJ1-1; size: -; DNA: TGTGCCAGCAGCGTATTCGACAGGGTCACGAACACTGAAGCTTTCTTT; CDR3: CASSVFDRVTNTEAFF
D: TRBD1; length: 14; V: TRBV18; J: TRBJ1-3; size: -; DNA: TGTGCCAGCTCGGGGACAGGGGCTGGAAACACCATATATTTT; CDR3: CASSGTGAGNTIYF
D: TRBD1; length: 14; V: TRBV29-1; J: TRBJ2-1; size: -; DNA: TGCAGCGTTGAAGATCCATTTAAGGACAGGGAGCAGTTCTTC; CDR3: CSVEDPFKDREQFF
D: -; length: 12; V: TRBV6-5; J: TRBJ1-6; size: -; DNA: TGTGCCAGCGACCCTTATAATTCACCCCTCCACTTT; CDR3: CASDPYNSPLHF
D: -; length: 16; V: TRBV5-5; J: TRBJ2-3; size: -; DNA: TGTGCCAGCAGCCCCCCGGGGAGCGGCCCCAGATATACGCAGTATTTT; CDR3: CASSPPGSGPRYTQYF
D: TRBD2; length: 14; V: TRBV29-1; J: TRBJ2-5; size: -; DNA: TGCAGCGGTATCCCAGCGGGATACCAAGAGACCCAGTACTTC; CDR3: CSGIPAGYQETQYF
D: TRBD1; length: 14; V: TRBV19; J: TRBJ1-1; size: -; DNA: TGTGCCAGTAGTAGAGACAGGGCGAACACTGAAGCTTTCTTT; CDR3: CASSRDRANTEAFF
D: TRBD1; length: 15; V: TRBV5-1; J: TRBJ1-2; size: -; DNA: TGCGCCAGCAGCTTGGGGGACAGGAGTGATTATGGCTACACCTTC; CDR3: CASSLGDRSDYGYTF
D: -; length: 15; V: TRBV6-4; J: TRBJ1-3; size: -; DNA: TGTGCCAGCAGTGATAGATGGAACTCTGGAAACACCATATATTTT; CDR3: CASSDRWNSGNTIYF
D: -; length: 14; V: TRBV19; J: TRBJ1-6; size: many; DNA: TGTGCCAGTAGTGCAGACACGTATAATTCACCCCTCCACTTT; CDR3: CASSADTYNSPLHF
D: -; length: 13; V: TRBV28; J: TRBJ2-7; size: -; DNA: TGTGCCAGCACCCCCGGGCTTACCTACGAGCAGTACTTC; CDR3: CASTPGLTYEQYF
D: TRBD1; length: 14; V: TRBV5-4; J: TRBJ1-4; size: -; DNA: TGTGCCAGCAGCTCAACAGGGGGCACAGAAAAACTGTTTTTT; CDR3: CASSSTGGTEKLFF
D: TRBD2; length: 15; V: TRBV2; J: TRBJ2-1; size: -; DNA: TGTGCCAGCAGTGTGCTAGCGGGGTCCTACAATGAGCAGTTCTTC; CDR3: CASSVLAGSYNEQFF
D: -; length: 17; V: TRBV27; J: TRBJ1-5; size: -; DNA: TGTGCCAGCAGTTCAATCAAGGGAAGTTACAGCAATCAGCCCCAGCATTTT; CDR3: CASSSIKGSYSNQPQHF
D: TRBD2; length: 18; V: TRBV27; J: TRBJ2-2; size: -; DNA: TGTGCCAGCAGTAGGACTAGCGGGAGGGCCGGGAACACCGGGGAGCTGTTTTTT; CDR3: CASSRTSGRAGNTGELFF